The rows below give T cell receptor beta chains drawn from one sample of a study of T-cell memory formation after mild COVID-19. TCRdb re-analysed the 5' RACE reads in MiXCR, keeping a single row per CDR3 protein. Altogether some 450,000 distinct CDR3 sequences are present, 20% being singletons, with the ten largest covering about 8.1%. The sample taken for sequencing was PBMCs or a T cell subset sorted from them (not recorded which). Every receptor here comes from an adult woman who had mild COVID-19 (a few samples of this study predate the infection). Cell type and time point are not known. CDR3s include the opening cysteine and the closing phenylalanine or tryptophan. D genes are given only for firm matches. The size of a clone is reported for some rows only, either as once, few or many, or as a class for expanded clones.

d_gene: .
abundance: few
len: 11
j_gene: TRBJ2-1
v_gene: TRBV12-3/TRBV12-4
CDR3aa: CASSRGQEQFF
CDR3nt: TGTGCCAGCAGTCGAGGGCAGGAGCAGTTCTTC

d_gene: .
abundance: .
len: 15
j_gene: TRBJ1-6
v_gene: TRBV30
CDR3aa: CAWSVLFGANSPIHF
CDR3nt: TGTGCCTGGAGTGTACTTTTCGGGGCGAATTCACCCATCCACTTT

d_gene: .
abundance: .
len: 13
j_gene: TRBJ1-1
v_gene: TRBV13
CDR3aa: CASTVMGYTEAFF
CDR3nt: TGTGCCAGCACCGTGATGGGGTACACTGAAGCTTTCTTT

d_gene: .
abundance: .
len: 14
j_gene: TRBJ2-1
v_gene: TRBV29-1
CDR3aa: CSVQGSNSYNEQFF
CDR3nt: TGCAGCGTTCAAGGTTCGAATTCCTACAATGAGCAGTTCTTC

d_gene: .
abundance: .
len: 14
j_gene: TRBJ2-3
v_gene: TRBV11-2
CDR3aa: CASSSRGSTDTQYF
CDR3nt: TGTGCCAGCAGCTCGAGGGGTTCCACAGATACGCAGTATTTT

d_gene: TRBD2
abundance: once
len: 14
j_gene: TRBJ2-3
v_gene: TRBV5-1
CDR3aa: CASRAGGPTDTQYF
CDR3nt: TGCGCCAGCAGGGCGGGGGGCCCTACAGATACGCAGTATTTT

d_gene: .
abundance: .
len: 13
j_gene: TRBJ2-7
v_gene: TRBV20-1
CDR3aa: CSAREQVLGEQYF
CDR3nt: TGCAGTGCTAGAGAGCAAGTGTTGGGCGAGCAGTACTTC

d_gene: .
abundance: .
len: 18
j_gene: TRBJ2-1
v_gene: TRBV7-8
CDR3aa: CASSPPGPISSSYNEQFF
CDR3nt: TGTGCCAGCAGTCCTCCGGGACCTATATCAAGCTCCTACAATGAGCAGTTCTTC

d_gene: TRBD1
abundance: few
len: 14
j_gene: TRBJ2-5
v_gene: TRBV10-3
CDR3aa: CAISEFGQGETQYF
CDR3nt: TGTGCCATCAGTGAGTTTGGACAGGGGGAGACCCAGTACTTC

d_gene: TRBD1
abundance: .
len: 17
j_gene: TRBJ2-7
v_gene: TRBV7-3
CDR3aa: CASSYPGQGQASYEQYF
CDR3nt: TGTGCCAGCAGCTACCCGGGGCAAGGACAGGCTTCCTACGAGCAGTACTTC

d_gene: TRBD2
abundance: few
len: 18
j_gene: TRBJ2-3
v_gene: TRBV3-1
CDR3aa: CASSPRIYAGESTDTQYF
CDR3nt: TGTGCCAGCAGTCCCCGGATATACGCGGGAGAAAGCACAGATACGCAGTATTTT

d_gene: .
abundance: many
len: 13
j_gene: TRBJ2-5
v_gene: TRBV12-3/TRBV12-4
CDR3aa: CASTNRRVKTQYF
CDR3nt: TGTGCCAGCACTAATAGACGGGTGAAGACCCAGTACTTC

d_gene: .
abundance: .
len: 14
j_gene: TRBJ2-3
v_gene: TRBV19
CDR3aa: CASSSGASTDTQYF
CDR3nt: TGTGCCAGTTCCAGCGGCGCTAGCACAGATACGCAGTATTTT

d_gene: .
abundance: .
len: 15
j_gene: TRBJ2-7
v_gene: TRBV5-1
CDR3aa: CASSSGTRRIHEQYF
CDR3nt: TGCGCCAGCAGCTCCGGGACGCGTAGGATCCACGAGCAGTACTTC

d_gene: TRBD1
abundance: .
len: 15
j_gene: TRBJ2-7
v_gene: TRBV7-9
CDR3aa: CASSGPGTDSYEQYF
CDR3nt: TGTGCCAGCAGCGGGCCAGGGACAGACTCCTACGAGCAGTACTTC

d_gene: .
abundance: .
len: 11
j_gene: TRBJ2-5
v_gene: TRBV19
CDR3aa: CASKRQETQYF
CDR3nt: TGTGCCAGTAAGCGTCAAGAGACCCAGTACTTC

d_gene: .
abundance: few
len: 15
j_gene: TRBJ1-4
v_gene: TRBV6-5
CDR3aa: CASSYSLDGNEKLFF
CDR3nt: TGTGCCAGCAGTTACTCGTTGGACGGAAATGAAAAACTGTTTTTT

d_gene: TRBD2
abundance: .
len: 16
j_gene: TRBJ2-3
v_gene: TRBV29-1
CDR3aa: CSVPQTSGRTPDTQYF
CDR3nt: TGCAGCGTTCCACAGACTAGCGGGAGAACCCCAGATACGCAGTATTTT

d_gene: TRBD1
abundance: few
len: 16
j_gene: TRBJ1-5
v_gene: TRBV12-3/TRBV12-4
CDR3aa: CASRPGQGRGNQPQHF
CDR3nt: TGTGCCAGCAGACCGGGACAGGGGAGAGGCAATCAGCCCCAGCATTTT

d_gene: .
abundance: .
len: 15
j_gene: TRBJ2-3
v_gene: TRBV5-1
CDR3aa: CASSPLKTPADTQYF
CDR3nt: TGCGCCAGCAGCCCCCTCAAGACCCCGGCAGATACGCAGTATTTT

d_gene: .
abundance: .
len: 18
j_gene: TRBJ2-5
v_gene: TRBV7-2
CDR3aa: CASSLGLLAGPEGETQYF
CDR3nt: TGTGCCAGCAGCTTAGGGTTGCTGGCGGGCCCCGAGGGAGAGACCCAGTACTTC

d_gene: TRBD1
abundance: few
len: 14
j_gene: TRBJ2-1
v_gene: TRBV7-3
CDR3aa: CASSQQGASNEQFF
CDR3nt: TGTGCCAGCAGCCAACAGGGGGCTTCGAATGAGCAGTTCTTC

d_gene: .
abundance: few
len: 17
j_gene: TRBJ2-5
v_gene: TRBV30
CDR3aa: CAWNSGGPSSYQETQYF
CDR3nt: TGTGCCTGGAATTCCGGGGGGCCCTCCTCGTACCAAGAGACCCAGTACTTC

d_gene: TRBD2
abundance: .
len: 14
j_gene: TRBJ2-7
v_gene: TRBV2
CDR3aa: CASTSSGGASEQYF
CDR3nt: TGTGCCAGCACCTCTAGCGGGGGGGCCTCCGAGCAGTACTTC

d_gene: TRBD2
abundance: .
len: 15
j_gene: TRBJ2-1
v_gene: TRBV25-1
CDR3aa: CASSVEAGWYNEQFF
CDR3nt: TGTGCCAGCAGTGTAGAAGCGGGATGGTACAATGAGCAGTTCTTC

d_gene: TRBD2
abundance: .
len: 13
j_gene: TRBJ2-7
v_gene: TRBV20-1
CDR3aa: CSARGLVTYEQYF
CDR3nt: TGCAGTGCTAGGGGACTAGTTACCTACGAGCAGTACTTC

d_gene: .
abundance: once
len: 14
j_gene: TRBJ1-5
v_gene: TRBV19
CDR3aa: CASSALGGGQPQHF
CDR3nt: TGTGCCAGTAGTGCTCTGGGGGGAGGCCAGCCCCAGCATTTT

d_gene: TRBD2
abundance: .
len: 16
j_gene: TRBJ2-5
v_gene: TRBV4-3
CDR3aa: CASSLGLAVLQETQYF
CDR3nt: TGCGCCAGCAGCCTGGGACTAGCGGTACTGCAAGAGACCCAGTACTTC

d_gene: TRBD1
abundance: .
len: 13
j_gene: TRBJ1-1
v_gene: TRBV5-1
CDR3aa: CASSLTGGPEAFF
CDR3nt: TGCGCCAGCAGCTTAACAGGGGGGCCTGAAGCTTTCTTT

d_gene: TRBD1
abundance: many
len: 13
j_gene: TRBJ1-2
v_gene: TRBV12-3/TRBV12-4
CDR3aa: CASSPNQGVGYTF
CDR3nt: TGTGCCAGCAGTCCTAATCAGGGGGTGGGCTACACCTTC

d_gene: .
abundance: many
len: 15
j_gene: TRBJ2-7
v_gene: TRBV4-1
CDR3aa: CASSSEISGAYEQYF
CDR3nt: TGCGCCAGCAGCTCCGAAATATCCGGCGCCTACGAGCAGTACTTC

d_gene: TRBD1
abundance: .
len: 15
j_gene: TRBJ2-7
v_gene: TRBV15
CDR3aa: CATSSDRASTYEQYF
CDR3nt: TGTGCCACCAGCAGTGACAGGGCCAGCACCTACGAGCAGTACTTC